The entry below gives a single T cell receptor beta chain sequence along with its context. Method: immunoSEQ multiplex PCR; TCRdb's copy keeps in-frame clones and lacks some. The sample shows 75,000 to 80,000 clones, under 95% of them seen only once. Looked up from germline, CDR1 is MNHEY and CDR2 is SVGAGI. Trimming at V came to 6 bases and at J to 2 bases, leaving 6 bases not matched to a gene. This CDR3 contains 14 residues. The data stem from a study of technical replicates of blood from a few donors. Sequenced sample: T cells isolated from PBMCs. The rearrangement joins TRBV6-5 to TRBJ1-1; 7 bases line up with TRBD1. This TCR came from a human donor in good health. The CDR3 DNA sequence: TGTGCCAGCAGGCGGACAGGATTTAACACTGAAGCTTTCTTT. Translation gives CASRRTGFNTEAFF.